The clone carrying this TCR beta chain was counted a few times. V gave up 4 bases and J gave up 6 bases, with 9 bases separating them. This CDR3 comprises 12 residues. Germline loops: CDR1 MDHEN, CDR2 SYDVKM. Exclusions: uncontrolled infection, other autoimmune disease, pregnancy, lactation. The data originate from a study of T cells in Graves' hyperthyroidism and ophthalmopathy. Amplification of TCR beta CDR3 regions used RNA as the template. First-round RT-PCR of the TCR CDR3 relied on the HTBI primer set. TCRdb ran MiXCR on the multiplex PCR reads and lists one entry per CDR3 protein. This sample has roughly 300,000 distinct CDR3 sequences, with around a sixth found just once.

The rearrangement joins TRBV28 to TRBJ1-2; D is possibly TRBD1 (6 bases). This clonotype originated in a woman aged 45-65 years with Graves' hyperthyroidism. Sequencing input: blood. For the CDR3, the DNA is TGTGCCAGCAGTTGGGGGCTCAATGGCTACACCTTC. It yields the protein CASSWGLNGYTF.